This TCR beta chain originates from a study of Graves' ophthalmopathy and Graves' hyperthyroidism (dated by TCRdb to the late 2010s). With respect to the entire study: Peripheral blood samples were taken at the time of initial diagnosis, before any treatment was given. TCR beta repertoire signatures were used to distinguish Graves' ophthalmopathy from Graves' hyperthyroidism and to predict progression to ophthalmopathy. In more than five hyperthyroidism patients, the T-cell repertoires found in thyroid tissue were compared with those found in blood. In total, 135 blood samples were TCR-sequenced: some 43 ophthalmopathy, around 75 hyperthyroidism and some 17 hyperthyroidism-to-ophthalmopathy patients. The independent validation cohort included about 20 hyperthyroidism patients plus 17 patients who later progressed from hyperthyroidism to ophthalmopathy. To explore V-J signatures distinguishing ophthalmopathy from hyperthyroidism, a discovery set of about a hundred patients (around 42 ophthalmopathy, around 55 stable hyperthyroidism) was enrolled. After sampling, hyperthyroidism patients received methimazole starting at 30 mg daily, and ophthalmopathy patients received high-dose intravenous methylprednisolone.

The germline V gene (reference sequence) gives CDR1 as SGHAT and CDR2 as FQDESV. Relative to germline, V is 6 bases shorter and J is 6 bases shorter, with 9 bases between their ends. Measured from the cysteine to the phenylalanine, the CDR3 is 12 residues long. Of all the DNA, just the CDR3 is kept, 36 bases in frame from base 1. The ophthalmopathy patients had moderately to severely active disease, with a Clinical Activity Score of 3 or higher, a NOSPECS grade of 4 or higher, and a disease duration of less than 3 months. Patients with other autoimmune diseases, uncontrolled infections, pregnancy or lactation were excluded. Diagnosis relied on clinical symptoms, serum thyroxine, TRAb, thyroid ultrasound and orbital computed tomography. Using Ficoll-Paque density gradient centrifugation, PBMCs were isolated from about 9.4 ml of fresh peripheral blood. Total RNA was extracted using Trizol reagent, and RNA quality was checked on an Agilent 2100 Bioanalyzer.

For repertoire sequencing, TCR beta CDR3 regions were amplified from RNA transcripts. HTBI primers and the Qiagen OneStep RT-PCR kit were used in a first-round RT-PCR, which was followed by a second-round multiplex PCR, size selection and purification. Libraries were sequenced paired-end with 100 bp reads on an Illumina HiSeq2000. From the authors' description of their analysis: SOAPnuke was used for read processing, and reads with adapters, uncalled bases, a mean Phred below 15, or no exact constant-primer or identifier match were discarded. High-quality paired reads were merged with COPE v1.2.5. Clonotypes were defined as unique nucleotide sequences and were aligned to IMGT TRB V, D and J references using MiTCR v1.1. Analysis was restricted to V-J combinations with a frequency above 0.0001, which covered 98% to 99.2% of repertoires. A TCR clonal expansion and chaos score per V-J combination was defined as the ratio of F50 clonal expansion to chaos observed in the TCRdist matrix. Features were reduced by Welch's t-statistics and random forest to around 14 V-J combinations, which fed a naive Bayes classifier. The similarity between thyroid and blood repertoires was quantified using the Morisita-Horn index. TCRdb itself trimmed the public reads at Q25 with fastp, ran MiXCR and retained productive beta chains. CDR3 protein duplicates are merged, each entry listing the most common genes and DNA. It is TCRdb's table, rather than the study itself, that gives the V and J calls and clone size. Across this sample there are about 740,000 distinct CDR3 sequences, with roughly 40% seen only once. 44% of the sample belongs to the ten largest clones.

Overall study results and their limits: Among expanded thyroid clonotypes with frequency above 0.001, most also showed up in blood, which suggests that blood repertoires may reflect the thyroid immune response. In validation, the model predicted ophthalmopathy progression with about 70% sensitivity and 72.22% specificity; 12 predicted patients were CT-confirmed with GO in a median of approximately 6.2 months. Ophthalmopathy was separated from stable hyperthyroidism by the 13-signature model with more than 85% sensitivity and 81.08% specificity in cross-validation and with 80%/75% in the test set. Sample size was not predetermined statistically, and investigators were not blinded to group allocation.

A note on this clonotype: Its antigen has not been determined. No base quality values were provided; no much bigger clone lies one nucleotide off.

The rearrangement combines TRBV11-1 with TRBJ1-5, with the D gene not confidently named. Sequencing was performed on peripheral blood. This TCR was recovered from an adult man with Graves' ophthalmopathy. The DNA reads TGTGCCAGCAGTCTAATAACTCAGCCCCAGCATTTT. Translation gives CASSLITQPQHF.